This T cell receptor beta chain was profiled in a study of Graves' ophthalmopathy and Graves' hyperthyroidism. About the study: Absence of ophthalmopathy within 18 months of follow-up defined stable hyperthyroidism. General study points: A 13-signature model separated ophthalmopathy from stable hyperthyroidism, about 88% sensitivity, roughly 81% specificity.

On this clonotype: Antigen unknown.

Trimming cost V 5 bases and J 5 bases, with 24 bases left between them. Germline CDR1 and CDR2: SGHAT and FQNNGV. The CDR3 is made up of 17 amino acids. Amplified material comprised TCR beta CDR3 regions derived from RNA transcripts. Amplification began with first-round RT-PCR using HTBI primers, then second-round multiplex PCR was performed. Each CDR3 protein is one row after TCRdb ran MiXCR on the multiplex PCR reads. Here the sample spans about 1.1 million distinct CDR3 sequences, about two fifths being singletons. The chain carries TRBV11-2 and TRBJ1-1; weak D call: TRBD1 (6 bases). The sequenced sample consisted of peripheral blood or thyroid tissue (not recorded which). This clonotype was sampled from an adult man with Graves' hyperthyroidism. In nucleotides, the CDR3 is TGTGCCAGCAGCCCCTTAAAAGGGGGGGGGGTAAATACTGAAGCTTTCTTT. The encoded protein is CASSPLKGGGVNTEAFF.